The rows below give T cell receptor beta chains drawn from one sample of a study of control samples from healthy donors and cancer patients. Produced via immunoSEQ multiplex PCR; TCRdb's table is partial and in-frame only. The sample has 90,000 to 100,000 clones, 75% to 85% seen once; the top ten hold under 12%. The sequenced sample consisted of blood. The receptors stem from a woman aged 25 to 39 in good health. Both conserved end residues are part of each CDR3. The D gene is left open where the match is weak. Clone size, where shown, is once, few, many, or a class for clones that have expanded.

size,J,V,D,CDR3,DNA
few,TRBJ1-6,TRBV2,.,CASSERQVTTLHF,TGTGCCAGCAGTGAGAGACAGGTTACGACCCTCCACTTT
.,TRBJ1-2,TRBV5-4,TRBD1,CASSLALGAGGKIYGYTF,TGTGCCAGCAGCTTGGCCCTCGGAGCAGGGGGGAAAATCTATGGCTACACCTTC
.,TRBJ1-2,TRBV14,.,CASSQPGTVYGYTF,TGTGCCAGCAGCCAGCCAGGGACGGTCTATGGCTACACCTTC
.,TRBJ1-2,TRBV12-5,TRBD1,CASGGPGQGASYGYTF,TGTGCTAGTGGTGGACCGGGACAGGGGGCCAGCTATGGCTACACCTTC
.,TRBJ2-2,TRBV12-3/TRBV12-4,.,CASRDVTGELFF,TGTGCCAGCAGGGATGTTACCGGGGAGCTGTTTTTT
.,TRBJ1-1,TRBV6-5,.,CASSPGSGAFF,TGTGCCAGCAGCCCGGGTTCCGGGGCTTTCTTT
.,TRBJ2-3,TRBV12-3/TRBV12-4,.,CASSFTPAHTQYF,TGTGCCAGCAGTTTTACACCGGCCCATACGCAGTATTTT
.,TRBJ1-1,TRBV19,.,CASSMGRNQNTEAFF,TGTGCCAGTAGTATGGGGAGAAATCAGAACACTGAAGCTTTCTTT
few,TRBJ2-7,TRBV3-1/TRBV3-2,.,CASSLGTSFRYEQYF,TGTGCCAGCAGCCTTGGGACTTCCTTCCGCTACGAGCAGTACTTC
.,TRBJ1-2,TRBV6-5,.,CASSYSGAGNYGYTF,TGTGCCAGCAGTTACTCAGGGGCCGGTAACTATGGCTACACCTTC
.,TRBJ2-5,TRBV11-2,TRBD1,CASSPGTGVGETQYF,TGTGCCAGCAGCCCCGGGACAGGGGTCGGAGAGACCCAGTACTTC
.,TRBJ1-5,TRBV24-1,.,CATSRNNQPQHF,TGTGCCACCAGTCGGAACAATCAGCCCCAGCATTTT
once,TRBJ2-3,TRBV6-4,.,CASSDSVLASTDTQYF,TGTGCCAGCAGTGACTCGGTATTAGCCAGCACAGATACGCAGTATTTT
few,TRBJ1-1,TRBV5-4,TRBD1,CASSRPGTEGDEAFF,TGTGCCAGCAGCCGTCCCGGGACAGAAGGGGACGAAGCTTTCTTT
.,TRBJ2-3,TRBV11-2,.,CASSLASRTDTQYF,TGTGCCAGCAGCTTAGCGAGTCGCACAGATACGCAGTATTTT
.,TRBJ2-6,TRBV7-2,.,CASSQGLAGANVLTF,TGTGCCAGCAGCCAGGGGTTAGCTGGGGCCAACGTCCTGACTTTC
once,TRBJ1-2,TRBV10-3,TRBD1,CAIRGTGTGYTF,TGTGCCATCAGGGGGACAGGGACCGGCTACACCTTC
.,TRBJ1-2,TRBV7-2,.,CASSLGRSNYGYTF,TGTGCCAGCAGCTTAGGCAGGTCTAACTATGGCTACACCTTC
.,TRBJ2-3,TRBV6-6,TRBD1,CASSYWDRVGTDTQYF,TGTGCCAGCAGTTACTGGGACAGGGTGGGCACAGATACGCAGTATTTT
.,TRBJ2-3,TRBV29-1,TRBD1,CSGLSGTGTDTQYF,TGCAGCGGCCTCTCCGGGACAGGGACAGATACGCAGTATTTT
.,TRBJ1-5,TRBV30,.,CAWSPIGRNGNQPQHF,TGTGCCTGGAGTCCTATCGGGCGGAACGGCAATCAGCCCCAGCATTTT
.,TRBJ1-3,TRBV7-2,.,CASSLDKGAGNTIYF,TGTGCCAGCAGCTTAGACAAGGGGGCTGGAAACACCATATATTTT
.,TRBJ1-3,TRBV9,.,CASSEGSGNTIYF,TGTGCCAGCAGCGAGGGGAGCGGAAACACCATATATTTT
.,TRBJ2-7,TRBV23-1,.,CARPPHSYEQYF,TGCGCCCGTCCCCCCCATTCCTACGAGCAGTACTTC
.,TRBJ2-7,TRBV6-1,TRBD2,CASSEAWTSGGYEQYF,TGTGCCAGCAGTGAAGCTTGGACTAGCGGGGGCTACGAGCAGTACTTC
once,TRBJ1-2,TRBV28,.,CASSFRDYGYGYIF,TGTGCCAGCAGTTTCAGGGACTACGGCTATGGCTACATCTTC
few,TRBJ2-5,TRBV7-2,TRBD2,CASSFPAGGGETQYF,TGTGCCAGCAGCTTCCCGGCGGGGGGCGGGGAGACCCAGTACTTC
many,TRBJ2-2,TRBV2,.,CASSEARANTGELFF,TGTGCCAGCAGTGAAGCCCGTGCGAACACCGGGGAGCTGTTTTTT
.,TRBJ2-3,TRBV4-3,.,CASSQNRETQYF,TGCGCCAGCAGCCAAAATAGGGAAACGCAGTATTTT
.,TRBJ2-2,TRBV7-6,TRBD1,CASSPGQWNTGELFF,TGTGCCAGCAGCCCGGGACAGTGGAACACCGGGGAGCTGTTTTTT
once,TRBJ1-5,TRBV13,.,CASSLGLGRQPQHF,TGTGCCAGCAGCTTAGGTTTGGGACGCCAGCCCCAGCATTTT
.,TRBJ1-2,TRBV12-5,.,CASGLVRTEGDYGYTF,TGTGCTAGTGGTTTGGTTAGGACTGAGGGAGACTATGGCTACACCTTC
.,TRBJ2-5,TRBV7-2,TRBD2,CASSLASGGAQYF,TGTGCCAGCAGCTTAGCTAGCGGGGGGGCCCAGTACTTC
.,TRBJ2-1,TRBV5-8,TRBD1,CASSLRTGLNNEQFF,TGTGCCAGCAGCTTGAGGACAGGGTTAAACAATGAGCAGTTCTTC
once,TRBJ2-1,TRBV30,TRBD1,CAWSADRGRKQFF,TGTGCCTGGAGTGCGGACAGGGGGCGTAAGCAGTTCTTC
.,TRBJ2-2,TRBV7-2,TRBD2,CASSLRSGGILNTGELFF,TGTGCCAGCAGCTTACGGAGCGGGGGGATATTGAACACCGGGGAGCTGTTTTTT
.,TRBJ2-7,TRBV9,.,CASSVAPGRDYEQYF,TGTGCCAGCAGCGTAGCTCCGGGACGGGACTACGAGCAGTACTTC
.,TRBJ2-1,TRBV5-1,TRBD2,CASSLRAGQGEQFF,TGCGCCAGCAGCTTGAGAGCGGGGCAGGGTGAGCAGTTCTTC
few,TRBJ1-2,TRBV5-6,.,CASSPDTGGYTF,TGTGCCAGCAGCCCGGATACGGGCGGCTACACCTTC
.,TRBJ2-1,TRBV19,.,CASSMDGDEQFF,TGTGCCAGTAGTATGGACGGGGATGAGCAGTTCTTC
.,TRBJ2-7,TRBV7-2,.,CASSGPLTPSYEQYF,TGTGCCAGCAGCGGCCCACTAACGCCCTCCTACGAGCAGTACTTC
.,TRBJ1-1,TRBV29-1,.,CSAQVGAVNTEAFF,TGCAGCGCCCAAGTTGGGGCGGTGAACACTGAAGCTTTCTTT
few,TRBJ2-3,TRBV30,.,CACARYRGSTDTQYF,TGTGCCTGCGCGCGATATCGGGGGAGCACAGATACGCAGTATTTT
.,TRBJ2-5,TRBV2,.,CASNQRMGQETQYF,TGTGCCAGCAACCAGAGGATGGGCCAAGAGACCCAGTACTTC